Sequencing of this TCR beta chain was carried out in a study of CD8+ T cells in alopecia areata. Whole-study context: Those treated were given oral tofacitinib at 5 to 10 mg twice daily. Overall study results and limits: Numerous expanded lesional clones remained in scalp and blood during tofacitinib.

RNA, once extracted, was reverse transcribed into cDNA for use as the sequencing template. The table came from immunoSEQ multiplex PCR; TCRdb's copy has only in-frame clones and leaves some out. The data show 120,000 to 150,000 clones, more than 85% seen once. This CDR3 has 15 amino acids. CDR1 is MGHRA and CDR2 is YSYEKL in the germline V gene. V was pared by 4 bases and J by 6 bases, with 15 bases between. A remark on this clone: What it binds is unknown.

The treatment here: oral pan-JAK inhibitor, 5-10 mg twice daily. The chain recombines TRBV4-1 with TRBJ2-2, with unresolved D. This receptor was obtained from a human donor with alopecia areata. The specimen comprised CD8+ T cells sorted from blood, sampled at week 4, from a patient treated with tofacitinib. This CDR3 reads CASSPTDRGSGELFF. The DNA for the CDR3 is TGCGCCAGCAGCCCTACCGATAGAGGTTCCGGGGAGCTGTTTTTT.